The clone carrying this T cell receptor (beta chain) showed up many times. Its cognate antigen is unknown. MiXCR, run by TCRdb on the 5' RACE reads, gives a single entry per CDR3 protein. Among over 150,000 distinct CDR3 sequences listed, around 13% were seen once. These data are taken from a study of T-cell memory formation after mild COVID-19. Trimming took 4 bases from V and 5 from J, leaving 11 bases between them. The CDR3 extends over 13 amino acids. Broader study findings: Cross-reactive memory apparently joined, as some responding clones appeared in pre-infection memory.

The sequence came from a man younger than 35 who had mild COVID-19 (a few samples of this study predate the infection). Cell type and time point are not known. Sequenced: PBMCs or a T cell subset sorted from them (not recorded which). The chain has TRBV12-3 or TRBV12-4 and TRBJ2-5; possible D gene TRBD2, 5 bases. The DNA of the CDR3 is TGTGCCAGCAGTTCAAATAGCGTGGAGACCCAGTACTTC. Translated, it gives CASSSNSVETQYF.